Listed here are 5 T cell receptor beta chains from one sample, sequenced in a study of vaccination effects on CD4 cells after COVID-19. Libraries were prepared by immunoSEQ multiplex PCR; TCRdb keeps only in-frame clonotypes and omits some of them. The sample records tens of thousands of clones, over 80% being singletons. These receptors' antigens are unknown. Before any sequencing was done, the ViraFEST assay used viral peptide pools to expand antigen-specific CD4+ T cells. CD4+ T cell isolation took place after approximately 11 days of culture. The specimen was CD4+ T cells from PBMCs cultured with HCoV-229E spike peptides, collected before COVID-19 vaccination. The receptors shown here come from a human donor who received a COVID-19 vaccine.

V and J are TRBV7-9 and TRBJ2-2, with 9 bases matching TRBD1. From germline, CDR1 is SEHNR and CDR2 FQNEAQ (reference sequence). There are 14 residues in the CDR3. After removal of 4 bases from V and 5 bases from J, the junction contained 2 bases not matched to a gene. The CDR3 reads CASSSGTGTGELFF. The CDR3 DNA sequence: TGTGCCAGCAGCTCCGGGACAGGGACCGGGGAGCTGTTTTTT.

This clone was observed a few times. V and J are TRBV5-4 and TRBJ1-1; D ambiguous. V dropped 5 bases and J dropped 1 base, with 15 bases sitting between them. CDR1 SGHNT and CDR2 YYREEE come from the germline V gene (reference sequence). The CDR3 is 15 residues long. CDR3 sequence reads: CASSHPSLSNTEAFF. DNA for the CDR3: TGTGCCAGCAGTCACCCCAGCCTATCGAACACTGAAGCTTTCTTT.

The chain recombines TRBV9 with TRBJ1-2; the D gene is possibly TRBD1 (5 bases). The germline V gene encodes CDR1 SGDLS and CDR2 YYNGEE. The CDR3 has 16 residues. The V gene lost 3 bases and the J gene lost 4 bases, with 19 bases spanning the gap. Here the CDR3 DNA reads TGTGCCAGCAGCGGACTAACCAGGGTTCGTGGCTATGGCTACACCTTC. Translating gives CASSGLTRVRGYGYTF.

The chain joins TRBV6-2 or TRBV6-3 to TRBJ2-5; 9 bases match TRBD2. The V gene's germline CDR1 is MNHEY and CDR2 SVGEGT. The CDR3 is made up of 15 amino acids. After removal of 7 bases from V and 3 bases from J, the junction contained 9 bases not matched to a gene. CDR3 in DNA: TGTGCCAGCACCCCTCGCGGGGGGGAGAAAGAGACCCAGTACTTC. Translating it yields CASTPRGGEKETQYF.

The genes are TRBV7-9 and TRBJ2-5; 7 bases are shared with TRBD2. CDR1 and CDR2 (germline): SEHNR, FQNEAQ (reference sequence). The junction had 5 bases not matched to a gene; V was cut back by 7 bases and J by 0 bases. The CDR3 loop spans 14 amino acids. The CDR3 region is CASTLGGYQETQYF. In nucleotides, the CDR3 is TGTGCCAGCACCCTGGGGGGGTACCAAGAGACCCAGTACTTC.